This TCR beta chain was found in a study of OX40 agonist ivuxolimab in advanced cancers. Findings and caveats of the study: At 0.1 to 3.0 mg/kg, CD4+ and CD8+ blood T cells expanded clonally by week 6.

Germline CDR1 and CDR2: LNHDA and SQIVND (reference sequence). This CDR3 region has 14 residues. After removal of 6 bases from V and 6 bases from J, the junction contained 7 bases not matched to a gene. Blood sampling took place at baseline, cycle 4 day 1, and cycle 7 day 1. This clone showed up just a few times. Its antigen is not known. The method was immunoSEQ multiplex PCR; TCRdb's version includes in-frame clones alone and lacks a portion of them. Of around 76,000 clones in the sample, approximately 90% are singletons; the top ten hold 2.8%. The V and J genes are TRBV19 and TRBJ1-4, with 7 nucleotides matching TRBD1. This clonotype was obtained from an adult with an advanced solid tumor such as melanoma, head and neck, liver or kidney cancer. Sample: CD4+ or CD8+ T cells sorted from blood, taken in a trial of the OX40 agonist ivuxolimab. The chain's CDR3 is CASRDRPGDEKLFF. The CDR3 DNA is TGTGCCAGTAGGGACAGGCCAGGGGATGAAAAACTGTTTTTT.